What follows describes a single TCR beta chain. These data come from a study of OX40 agonist ivuxolimab in advanced cancers. V gave up 1 base and J gave up 4 bases, with 11 bases separating them. Germline loops: CDR1 SGHKS, CDR2 YYEKEE (reference sequence). CDR3 size: 14 residues. The protocol was immunoSEQ multiplex PCR, while the TCRdb copy is restricted to in-frame clones and leaves out a portion. The sample contains under 70,000 clones, 70% to 90% of which appear only once. The chain couples TRBV5-5 to TRBJ1-2; tentatively, D is TRBD1 (5 bases). This clonotype was sampled from an adult with an advanced solid tumor such as melanoma, head and neck, liver or kidney cancer. The sequenced sample was CD4+ or CD8+ T cells sorted from blood, obtained in a trial of the OX40 agonist ivuxolimab. The chain's CDR3 is CASSLQGSLYGYTF. The CDR3 DNA sequence: TGTGCCAGCAGCTTGCAGGGCTCCCTCTATGGCTACACCTTC.